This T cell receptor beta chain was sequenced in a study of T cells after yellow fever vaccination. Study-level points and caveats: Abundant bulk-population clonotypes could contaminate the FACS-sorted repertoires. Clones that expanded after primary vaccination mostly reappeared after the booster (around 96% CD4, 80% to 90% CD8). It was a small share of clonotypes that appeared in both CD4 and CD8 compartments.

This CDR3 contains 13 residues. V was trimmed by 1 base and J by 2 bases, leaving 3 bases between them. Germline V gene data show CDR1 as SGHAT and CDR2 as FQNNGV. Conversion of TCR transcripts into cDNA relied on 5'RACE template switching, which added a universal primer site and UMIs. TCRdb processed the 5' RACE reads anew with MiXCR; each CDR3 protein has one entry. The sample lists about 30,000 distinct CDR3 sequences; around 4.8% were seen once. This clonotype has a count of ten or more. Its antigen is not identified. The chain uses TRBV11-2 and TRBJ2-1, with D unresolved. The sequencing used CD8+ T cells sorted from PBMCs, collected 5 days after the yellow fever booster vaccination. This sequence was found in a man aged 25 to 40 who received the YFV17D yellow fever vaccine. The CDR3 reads CASSLGPYNEQFF. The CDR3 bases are TGTGCCAGCAGCTTAGGCCCCTACAATGAGCAGTTCTTC.